The source of this T cell receptor beta chain is a study of beta chain features in type 1 diabetes. Study results and caveats: Possibly, sequencing cDNA over-represented cells that had high TCR expression levels. Patients' naive, central memory and regulatory TCRB repertoires appeared more alike than those of healthy donors. TCRB CDR3s from Type 1 diabetes patients were moderately but significantly shorter in all four CD4+ subsets.

It was via CD45RO/CCR7/CD25/CD127/CD95/CD27 that CD4+ naive, central memory, regulatory and stem cell-like memory cells were sorted. About this clone itself: Its target is not known.

Germline assignment: CDR1 SQVTM and CDR2 ANQGSEA. V dropped 7 bases and J dropped 5 bases, with 15 bases sitting between them. The CDR3 is made up of 13 amino acids. Expressed TCRB transcripts were sequenced, since all the RNA that had been isolated was reverse transcribed. The repertoire was sequenced with immunoSEQ multiplex PCR; TCRdb's copy has only in-frame clones and lacks some. The data hold 900,000 or so clones, with about a sixth observed a single time. The chain combines TRBV29-1 with TRBJ1-5; possible D gene TRBD1, 5 bases. The sequencing input was naive CD4+ T cells from blood. The receptor was isolated from a woman aged 18-29 years in good health. The CDR3 is CSAASGGDQPQHF. The CDR3 DNA reads TGCAGCGCCGCTAGTGGGGGGGATCAGCCCCAGCATTTT.